Listed here is a single TCR beta chain. This specimen belongs to a study of control samples from healthy donors and cancer patients. This CDR3 comprises 15 residues. Per the germline V gene, CDR1 is SEHNR and CDR2 is FQNEAQ (reference sequence). V gave up 3 bases and J gave up 6 bases; unmatched junction bases: 10. Profiling relied on immunoSEQ multiplex PCR, and the TCRdb table lists in-frame clones only, not all of them. The sample lists tens of thousands of clones, roughly 95% seen once, with approximately 1.1% in the top ten. V usage is TRBV7-9 and J usage is TRBJ2-7, with 8 nucleotides matching TRBD1. This sequence originates from a woman between 18 and 29 years old in good health. The sample taken for sequencing was blood. CDR3 sequence (DNA): TGTGCCAGCAGCTTCGGACAGGGCGGAGGAGGCGAGCAGTACTTC. It is translated as CASSFGQGGGGEQYF. Using reference TRBV7-9 and TRBJ2-7 for the parts outside the CDR3, the full variable domain is DTGVSQNPRHKITKRGQNVTFRCDPISEHNRLYWYRQTLGQGPEFLTYFQNEAQLEKSRLLSDRFSAERPKGSFSTLEIQRTEQGDSAMYLCASSFGQGGGGEQYFGPGTRLTVT.